These 29 T cell receptor beta chains came from one sample sequenced in a study of T cell responses to AZD1222 COVID-19 vaccine (dated by TCRdb to the early 2020s). Library prep was done by the immunoSEQ multiplex PCR assay. The immuneACCESS repertoire file appears here via TCRdb, limited to in-frame rearrangements. These files lack a portion of the clones; in checked studies, under half of the deficit traces to unresolved V genes, and the cause of the others is not known. Present in this sample are 120,000 or so clones, 70% to 85% of which were seen just once. About 27% of the sample comes from the top ten. The sample's time point, from its label and the paper: about 28 days (+/-7) after the second vaccine dose. The sequenced sample was peripheral blood, obtained 28 days after the second AZD1222 dose. Source of these receptors: an adult who received the AZD1222 COVID-19 vaccine.

Remarks on this clone: One end of the junction does not line up with germline, which may come from a read error. The same CDR3 arises from other DNA sequences in this sample as well. The V call is TRBV2, the J call TRBJ1-1; no clear D gene. The CDR3 loop spans 14 amino acids. CDR1 and CDR2 from the germline V gene are SNHLY and FYNNEI. The CDR3 region is CASRALGLNTEAFF. For the CDR3, the DNA is TGTGCCAGCAGGGCCCTTGGGCTGAACACTGAAGCCTTCTTT. Full variable domain (rest looked up from reference TRBV2 and TRBJ1-1): EPEVTQTPSHQVTQMGQEVILRCVPISNHLYFYWYRQILGQKVEFLVSFYNNEISEKSEIFDDQFSVERPDGSNFTLKIRSTKLEDSAMYFCASRALGLNTEAFFGQGTRLTVV.

The genes are TRBV4-3 and TRBJ1-4, with TRBD1 matching over 12 bases. The length of the CDR3 is 15 residues. CDR1 is LGHNA, CDR2 YSLEER, per germline. V gave up 4 bases and J gave up 8 bases; unmatched junction bases: 5. This chain's CDR3 is CASSRAGTGGEKLFF. The DNA of the CDR3 is TGCGCCAGCAGCCGCGCCGGGACAGGGGGCGAAAAACTGTTTTTT.

This clone was seen more than once but under ten times. The chain employs TRBV28 and TRBJ1-2; D not resolved. The CDR3 sequence is 16 residues long. Germline V gene sequence: CDR1 MDHEN, CDR2 SYDVKM. V lost 6 bases to trimming and J lost 0 bases, with 17 bases between them. This CDR3 is CASRYGGGGSNYGYTF. The CDR3 DNA is TGTGCCAGCAGGTACGGTGGTGGAGGGTCTAACTATGGCTACACCTTC.

The chain employs TRBV28 and TRBJ1-2; D is possibly TRBD1 (6 bases). The V end lost 6 bases, the J end lost 8 bases, and 13 bases lay between the germline ends. CDR3 length: 12 amino acids. Looked up from germline, CDR1 is MDHEN and CDR2 is SYDVKM. The CDR3 region has the DNA TGTGCCAGCAGCAGGGACACCTTCGGCTACACCTTC. Its protein is CASSRDTFGYTF.

V gene TRBV5-6 combines with J gene TRBJ1-5, with D perhaps matching TRBD1 (6 bases). Trimming left V 3 bases short and J 3 bases short, with 13 bases between. The CDR3 covers 15 residues. In germline, CDR1 is SGHDT, CDR2 YYEEEE. CDR3 residues: CASSYGTQLNQPQHF. As DNA, the CDR3 is TGTGCCAGCAGCTACGGGACACAACTCAATCAGCCCCAGCATTTT. The entire variable domain, with the rest obtained from reference TRBV5-6 and TRBJ1-5, is as follows: DAGVTQSPTHLIKTRGQQVTLRCSPKSGHDTVSWYQQALGQGPQFIFQYYEEEERQRGNFPDRFSGHQFPNYSSELNVNALLLGDSALYLCASSYGTQLNQPQHFGDGTRLSIL.

The rearrangement links TRBV5-8 to TRBJ2-7, with 11 bases aligning to TRBD1. V was pared by 3 bases and J by 5 bases, with 4 bases of the junction left unmatched. The CDR3 runs 14 residues. Per germline, CDR1 SGHTS and CDR2 YDEGEE. The CDR3 region has the DNA TGTGCCAGCAGCTCCTGGACAGGGGGCAACGAGCAGTACTTC. This encodes CASSSWTGGNEQYF.

The V gene is TRBV29-1, the J gene TRBJ2-5; the D is unclear. This CDR3 contains 13 residues. V lost 4 bases, J lost 1 base, and 10 bases lay in between. Germline-derived CDR1 and CDR2 are SQVTM and ANQGSEA. The CDR3 here is CSVAASPQETQYF. The DNA for the CDR3 is TGCAGCGTTGCGGCCTCGCCCCAAGAGACCCAGTACTTC. The full variable domain, completed using reference TRBV29-1 and TRBJ2-5, is SAVISQKPSRDICQRGTSLTIQCQVDSQVTMMFWYRQQPGQSLTLIATANQGSEATYESGFVIDKFPISRPNLTFSTLTVSNMSPEDSSIYLCSVAASPQETQYFGPGTRLLVL.

This chain connects TRBV16 to TRBJ2-1; 9 bases match TRBD1. CDR3 length: 16 amino acids. With 0 bases clipped from V and 6 bases from J, the junction kept 6 bases outside the gene matches. Germline V lookup: CDR1 KGHSY, CDR2 FQNENV. CDR3 region: CASSQSSRQGVNEQFF. The CDR3 DNA follows: TGTGCCAGCAGCCAATCCTCCCGACAGGGGGTCAATGAGCAGTTCTTC.

The rearrangement links TRBV15 to TRBJ1-6, with D possibly being TRBD1 (6 bases). CDR1 LNHNV and CDR2 YYDKDF come from the germline V gene (reference sequence). The ends were cut back, 6 bases at V and 7 bases at J, with 13 bases in the middle. This CDR3 is built from 14 residues. The CDR3, as DNA: TGTGCCACCAGAGCGCGGGGGGGCAATTCACCCCTCCACTTT. This sequence encodes CATRARGGNSPLHF.

This clone occurred a few times. The chain uses TRBV28 and TRBJ1-5; D gene unclear. Trimming took 3 bases from V and 7 from J, leaving 16 bases between them. The CDR3 totals 15 residues. Germline V gene lookup returns CDR1 MDHEN and CDR2 SYDVKM. The CDR3 region has the DNA TGTGCCAGCAGTTTGGCGGAATGGGGAAGGCAGCCCCAGCATTTT. It specifies CASSLAEWGRQPQHF.

This clone was seen only once. The J gene is TRBJ2-2, the V gene TRBV3-1 (or the pseudogene TRBV3-2); D is unclear. Germline V lookup: CDR1 LGHDT, CDR2 YNNKEL (reference sequence). CDR3 length equals 11 residues. The V gene lost 8 bases and the J gene lost 7 bases, with 8 bases spanning the gap. The CDR3, as DNA: TGTGCCAGCTTGCAACTCGGGGAGCTGTTTTTT. It specifies CASLQLGELFF.

The chain couples TRBV10-1 to TRBJ2-1; the D is unclear. The CDR3 is 13 residues long. Trimming removed 6 bases at V and 10 bases at J, with 16 bases between. Germline CDR1 and CDR2: WNHNN and SYGVQD (reference sequence). DNA of the CDR3: TGCGCCAGCAGCACCACTCTGGGCGGCGAGCAGTTCTTC. Its translation: CASSTTLGGEQFF.

The rearrangement links TRBV10-2 to TRBJ1-1; 7 bases agree with TRBD1. The V gene end was trimmed by 2 bases and the J gene end by 5 bases; junction bases not matched to a gene: 5. The CDR3 totals 14 residues. Germline loops: CDR1 WSHSY, CDR2 SAAADI. In DNA form, the CDR3 reads TGCGCCAGCAGTGAGGAGGGGGCGATAACTGAAGCTTTCTTT. Its translation: CASSEEGAITEAFF.

The chain couples TRBV9 to TRBJ2-2; no firm D call. The CDR3 spans 13 residues. Germline CDR1 SGDLS, CDR2 YYNGEE. V was shortened by 0 bases and J by 7 bases, with 7 bases between the two germline ends. The CDR3 region has the DNA TGTGCCAGCAGCGTAGCACCGGGCGGGGAGCTGTTTTTT. The encoded protein is CASSVAPGGELFF.

The chain has TRBV4-3 and TRBJ1-4; 7 bases line up with TRBD1. V shed 5 bases, J shed 7 bases, and the junction held 4 bases outside the gene matches. From germline, CDR1 is LGHNA and CDR2 YSLEER. CDR3 size: 13 residues. The CDR3 loop reads CASSFRDSEKLFF. The CDR3 DNA is TGCGCCAGCAGCTTTAGGGACAGTGAAAAACTGTTTTTT.

This chain joins TRBV15 and TRBJ1-4, with a possible D match to TRBD1 (6 bases). Trimming removed 0 bases at V and 0 bases at J, with 11 bases between. The CDR3 contains 17 residues. Germline CDR1 and CDR2: LNHNV and YYDKDF (reference sequence). The CDR3 region is CATSRDQGHATNEKLFF. The CDR3 DNA follows: TGTGCCACCAGCAGAGATCAGGGACATGCAACTAATGAAAAACTGTTTTTT. Full variable domain (missing parts from reference TRBV15 and TRBJ1-4): DAMVIQNPRYQVTQFGKPVTLSCSQTLNHNVMYWYQQKSSQAPKLLFHYYDKDFNNEADTPDNFQSRRPNTSFCFLDIRSPGLGDTAMYLCATSRDQGHATNEKLFFGSGTQLSVL.

This chain connects TRBV5-5 to TRBJ1-4; 9 positions match TRBD1. The CDR3 spans 15 residues. Losses at the gene ends were 4 bases for V and 8 bases for J; bases not matched to a gene: 9. Germline assignment: CDR1 SGHKS and CDR2 YYEKEE (reference sequence). The DNA for the CDR3 is TGTGCCAGCAGCGGTGACAGGGGGAGAAAGGAAAAACTGTTTTTT. As protein: CASSGDRGRKEKLFF.

The CDR3 sequence is CASSLNPQETQYF. Here the CDR3 DNA reads TGTGCCAGCAGCTTAAACCCTCAAGAGACCCAGTACTTC. The V gene is TRBV7-3, the J gene TRBJ2-5; D remains ambiguous. Trimming cost V 1 base and J 2 bases, with 5 bases left between them. The CDR3 consists of 13 residues. CDR1 is SGHTA and CDR2 is FQGTGA in the germline V gene.

This chain connects TRBV10-3 to TRBJ2-1; TRBD2 matches 9 bases. Looked up from germline, CDR1 is ENHRY and CDR2 is SYGVKD. Unmatched junction bases numbered 3, after V lost 2 bases and J lost 10 bases. The CDR3 runs 13 residues. CDR3 in amino acids: CAISEVLAGEQFF. Here the CDR3 DNA reads TGTGCCATCAGTGAGGTTCTAGCGGGAGAGCAGTTCTTC.

The rearrangement uses TRBV23-1 and TRBJ1-4, with unresolved D. TRBV23-1 is an open reading frame, and its role is uncertain. The CDR3 sequence is 17 residues long. Trimming cost V 6 bases and J 0 bases, with 17 bases left between them. CDR3 in amino acids: CASSPSLAYTTNEKLFF. CDR3 bases: TGCGCCAGCAGCCCTTCCCTTGCCTATACAACTAATGAAAAACTGTTTTTT.

The chain carries TRBV5-4 and TRBJ1-6; 11 nucleotides align to TRBD1. CDR1 is SGHNT, CDR2 YYREEE, per germline (reference sequence). The CDR3 extends over 19 amino acids. V gave up 5 bases and J gave up 0 bases; unmatched junction bases: 10. As DNA, the CDR3 is TGTGCCAGCAGATGGGGACAGGGGGAAGAGGCCTCCTATAATTCACCCCTCCACTTT. Translated, it gives CASRWGQGEEASYNSPLHF. The full variable domain, completed using reference TRBV5-4 and TRBJ1-6, is ETGVTQSPTHLIKTRGQQVTLRCSSQSGHNTVSWYQQALGQGPQFIFQYYREEENGRGNFPPRFSGLQFPNYSSELNVNALELDDSALYLCASRWGQGEEASYNSPLHFGNGTRLTVT.

At least ten counts were recorded for this clone. The chain employs TRBV5-4 and TRBJ1-1; no reliable D call. This CDR3 is built from 13 residues. Between the trimmed V and J ends, which lost 4 bases and 0 bases, there was a span of 7 bases. Germline CDR1 reads SGHNT; CDR2 reads YYREEE (reference sequence). The CDR3 loop is CASSLRLNTEAFF. The CDR3 nucleotides read TGTGCCAGCAGCCTCCGATTGAACACTGAAGCTTTCTTT.

V usage is TRBV6-5 and J usage is TRBJ1-1; D perhaps matches TRBD1 (5 bases). This CDR3 has 15 amino acids. Germline CDR1 is MNHEY and CDR2 is SVGAGI. The germline V and J ends were trimmed by 7 bases and 0 bases, with 15 bases remaining between them. CDR3 protein: CASNNIGVMNTEAFF. CDR3 in DNA: TGTGCCAGCAATAACATAGGGGTCATGAACACTGAAGCTTTCTTT.

The chain employs TRBV5-4 and TRBJ1-3; D gene ambiguous. This CDR3 comprises 14 residues. Germline CDR1 is SGHNT and CDR2 is YYREEE (reference sequence). V shed 4 bases and J shed 0 bases, with 8 bases lying between them. Here the CDR3 DNA reads TGTGCCAGCAGCGACATTAGCTCTGGAAACACCATATATTTT. Translation: CASSDISSGNTIYF.

The chain uses TRBV4-3 and TRBJ2-3; D call uncertain. The V end was cut by 4 bases, the J end by 3 bases, with 20 bases between. This CDR3 is built from 17 residues. The germline CDR1 and CDR2 sequences are LGHNA and YSLEER. CDR3 loop: CASSPDLLVGYTDTQYF. The CDR3 DNA reads as TGCGCCAGCAGCCCGGACCTTCTAGTCGGATATACAGATACGCAGTATTTT.

The chain is built from TRBV7-6 and TRBJ1-6; TRBD1 is a possible D gene (5 bases). The CDR3 loop spans 13 amino acids. Trimming left V 8 bases short and J 9 bases short, with 14 bases between. Germline lookup yields CDR1 SGHVS and CDR2 FNYEAQ. CDR3 loop: CASGRAQGSPLHF. The CDR3 coding sequence is TGTGCCAGCGGCAGGGCTCAGGGTTCACCCCTCCACTTT. The entire variable domain, with the rest obtained from reference TRBV7-6 and TRBJ1-6, is as follows: GAGVSQSPRYKVTKRGQDVALRCDPISGHVSLYWYRQALGQGPEFLTYFNYEAQQDKSGLPNDRFSAERPEGSISTLTIQRTEQRDSAMYRCASGRAQGSPLHFGNGTRLTVT.

The chain combines TRBV9 with TRBJ2-3; TRBD2 agrees at 13 bases. V shed 0 bases and J 8 bases; nucleotides not matched to a gene: 12. Germline CDR1 is SGDLS and CDR2 is YYNGEE. This CDR3 region has 18 residues. CDR3 in amino acids: CASSVEDGLAGAPATQYF. Written as DNA, the CDR3 is TGTGCCAGCAGCGTAGAAGACGGACTAGCGGGGGCCCCTGCTACGCAGTATTTT.

V and J are TRBV3-1 (or the pseudogene TRBV3-2) and TRBJ2-7; D is perhaps TRBD1 (6 bases). Germline values: CDR1 LGHDT, CDR2 YNNKEL (reference sequence). The CDR3 totals 13 residues. V was pared by 3 bases and J by 4 bases, with 10 bases between. The CDR3, as DNA: TGTGCCAGCAGCCACCAAGGGGGATACGAGCAGTACTTC. It specifies CASSHQGGYEQYF.

J is TRBJ2-1 and V is TRBV3-1 (or the pseudogene TRBV3-2); TRBD2 agrees at 14 bases. CDR3 size: 14 residues. With V trimmed by 5 bases and J by 10 bases, 4 bases remained unmatched. Germline V gene data show CDR1 as LGHDT and CDR2 as YNNKEL (reference sequence). The CDR3 region has the DNA TGTGCCAGCAGCGGACTAGCGGGGGGTCGGGAGCAGTTCTTC. This translates into CASSGLAGGREQFF.